This is a list of T cell receptor beta chains from one sample in a study of beta chain features in type 1 diabetes. Profiling relied on immunoSEQ multiplex PCR, and the TCRdb table lists in-frame clones only, not all of them. This sample carries about 370,000 clones, roughly a tenth of them seen once, and the ten largest clones take less than 0.65%. Sequencing was done on a sample of central memory CD4+ T cells from blood. Receptors were obtained from a young man with type 1 diabetes. Each CDR3 is given with its conserved first and last residue. A D gene is named only where the DNA matches it firmly. Size is stated for part of the rows, as once, few or many counts, or as a class when the clone is expanded.

few	TRBV14	TRBD1	TRBJ2-7	CASSQLGTVSYEQYF	TGTGCCAGCAGCCAACTTGGGACAGTTTCCTACGAGCAGTACTTC
-	TRBV5-6	-	TRBJ2-5	CASSLGLEETQYF	TGTGCCAGCAGCTTGGGCCTGGAGGAGACCCAGTACTTC
many	TRBV6-1	-	TRBJ1-2	CASHRDPAYGYTF	TGTGCCAGTCACAGGGATCCGGCCTATGGCTACACCTTC
-	TRBV4-1	TRBD1	TRBJ1-1	CASSQAGRGTEAFF	TGCGCCAGCAGCCAAGCTGGCAGGGGGACTGAAGCTTTCTTT
-	TRBV19	-	TRBJ2-3	CASSRRGDSHTDTQYF	TGTGCTAGTAGCCGGCGGGGGGACAGTCACACAGATACGCAGTATTTT
-	TRBV10-3	TRBD1	TRBJ1-2	CASKLGQGLYGYTF	TGTGCCAGCAAATTGGGACAGGGCCTTTATGGCTACACCTTC
many	TRBV4-2	TRBD1	TRBJ2-5	CASSLTPVGGQGEETQYF	TGTGCCAGCAGCCTAACCCCGGTGGGGGGACAGGGGGAGGAGACCCAGTACTTC
-	TRBV6-5	-	TRBJ2-7	CASSYAYRQQSYEQYF	TGTGCCAGCAGTTACGCCTACCGACAGCAATCCTACGAGCAGTACTTC
-	TRBV21-1	-	TRBJ2-7	CASSKRRDGEQYF	TGTGCCAGCAGCAAACGGCGGGACGGTGAGCAGTACTTC
-	TRBV6-1	-	TRBJ2-1	CASRTPGSGYNEQFF	TGTGCCAGCAGAACACCAGGGTCCGGCTACAATGAGCAGTTCTTC
many	TRBV2	-	TRBJ1-1	CASSRDGGHTEAFF	TGTGCCAGCAGCAGGGACGGGGGGCACACTGAAGCTTTCTTT
-	TRBV4-3	-	TRBJ2-1	CASSQESNYEQFF	TGCGCCAGCAGCCAAGAATCCAACTATGAGCAGTTCTTC
-	TRBV9	-	TRBJ2-5	CASSQDRASSETQYF	TGTGCCAGCAGCCAAGATCGCGCCAGCTCAGAGACCCAGTACTTC
few	TRBV4-1	TRBD2	TRBJ2-5	CASSQGVVTSGKETQYF	TGCGCCAGCAGCCAAGGAGTGGTGACTAGCGGAAAAGAGACCCAGTACTTC
few	TRBV5-4	-	TRBJ2-5	CASSLSNQQETQYF	TGTGCCAGCAGCTTGTCTAACCAACAAGAGACCCAGTACTTC
-	TRBV28	TRBD2	TRBJ2-2	CASSSNMIAGNTGELFF	TGTGCCAGCAGTTCCAATATGATAGCGGGGAACACCGGGGAGCTGTTTTTT
-	TRBV14	-	TRBJ1-1	CASSPSGIEAFF	TGTGCCAGCAGCCCCTCAGGGATTGAAGCTTTCTTT
-	TRBV4-1	-	TRBJ1-4	CASSQARKMNEKLFF	TGCGCCAGCAGCCAAGCAAGAAAGATGAATGAAAAACTGTTTTTT
many	TRBV7-9	-	TRBJ2-1	CASSLRQDEQFF	TGTGCCAGCAGCTTAAGACAGGATGAGCAGTTCTTC
few	TRBV28	TRBD1	TRBJ2-5	CASSSLGQGAPFETQYF	TGTGCCAGCAGTTCTCTGGGGCAGGGGGCGCCTTTCGAGACCCAGTACTTC
many	TRBV11-2	TRBD2	TRBJ2-5	CASSPGLAGLQETQYF	TGTGCCAGCAGCCCAGGACTAGCGGGATTACAAGAGACCCAGTACTTC
few	TRBV7-6	-	TRBJ2-2	CASSLLVLNTGELFF	TGTGCCAGCAGCTTACTCGTTCTTAACACCGGGGAGCTGTTTTTT
few	TRBV4-1	-	TRBJ1-1	CASSQVPRASTEAFF	TGCGCCAGCAGCCAAGTCCCCAGGGCAAGCACTGAAGCTTTCTTT
once	TRBV7-7	-	TRBJ2-7	CASSSTRSREQYF	TGTGCCAGCAGCTCCACCCGCTCCCGGGAGCAGTACTTC
-	TRBV7-2	-	TRBJ2-5	CASSSGAPGKWETQYF	TGTGCCAGCAGCTCTGGGGCTCCCGGGAAATGGGAGACCCAGTACTTC
-	TRBV5-1	-	TRBJ2-7	CASSLSSSYEQYF	TGCGCCAGCAGCTTATCAAGCTCCTACGAGCAGTACTTC
-	TRBV6-1	-	TRBJ2-7	CASTQGTLGYF	TGTGCCAGCACTCAGGGGACGTTGGGGTACTTC
few	TRBV6-1	TRBD2	TRBJ2-1	CASSEFASGRVSSYNEQFF	TGTGCCAGCAGTGAATTCGCTAGCGGGAGGGTAAGCTCCTACAATGAGCAGTTCTTC
few	TRBV5-1	TRBD2	TRBJ2-7	CASSFRDYPYEQYF	TGCGCCAGCAGCTTCCGGGACTACCCCTACGAGCAGTACTTC
-	TRBV5-1	-	TRBJ1-4	CASGLGQLNEKLFF	TGCGCCAGCGGCCTAGGACAGCTTAATGAAAAACTGTTTTTT
-	TRBV25-1	-	TRBJ2-7	CASSARRSSYEQCF	TGTGCCAGCAGTGCGCGGAGGAGCTCCTACGAGCAGTGCTTC
-	TRBV19	-	TRBJ1-5	CASTAYDQPQHF	TGTGCCAGTACCGCATATGATCAGCCCCAGCATTTT
few	TRBV6-5	TRBD1	TRBJ1-3	CASSYGTGGGNTIYF	TGTGCCAGCAGTTATGGGACAGGGGGCGGAAACACCATATATTTT
many	TRBV19	-	TRBJ1-1	CASSIGRANTEAFF	TGTGCCAGTAGTATCGGCAGGGCGAACACTGAAGCTTTCTTT
many	TRBV7-9	TRBD1	TRBJ1-5	CASSPQTGDDQPQHF	TGTGCCAGCAGCCCACAGACAGGGGACGATCAGCCCCAGCATTTT
-	TRBV18	TRBD1	TRBJ1-5	CASSSRDRDQPQHF	TGTGCCAGCTCATCCCGGGACAGAGATCAGCCCCAGCATTTT
many	TRBV7-3	-	TRBJ1-1	CASSLSGNTEAFF	TGTGCCAGCAGCTTATCCGGGAACACTGAAGCTTTCTTT
few	TRBV6-1	-	TRBJ1-5	CASSDIQGNQPQHF	TGTGCCAGCAGTGATATACAGGGCAATCAGCCCCAGCATTTT
few	TRBV6-5	-	TRBJ2-1	CASSYTSNEQFF	TGTGCCAGCAGTTACACTAGCAATGAGCAGTTCTTC
few	TRBV4-3	-	TRBJ2-3	CASSQDLVVGDFPYF	TGCGCCAGCAGCCAAGATCTGGTAGTGGGGGACTTTCCGTATTTT
-	TRBV5-4	TRBD2	TRBJ2-3	CASSLVTGGPADTQYF	TGTGCCAGCAGCTTGGTGACGGGAGGGCCAGCAGATACGCAGTATTTT
-	TRBV5-6	TRBD1	TRBJ2-7	CASSAGQGRHEQYF	TGTGCCAGCAGCGCGGGACAGGGAAGACACGAGCAGTACTTC
few	TRBV5-6	TRBD2	TRBJ2-3	CASSQTSGGRADTQYF	TGTGCCAGCAGCCAGACTAGCGGGGGCAGGGCAGATACGCAGTATTTT
-	TRBV9	-	TRBJ1-2	CASSVAPQGVDYGYTF	TGTGCCAGCAGCGTAGCACCACAGGGAGTCGACTATGGCTACACCTTC
-	TRBV19	TRBD2	TRBJ2-5	CASRSGETQYF	TGTGCCAGTCGTAGCGGGGAGACCCAGTACTTC
few	TRBV15	-	TRBJ1-1	CATSREMNTEAFF	TGTGCCACCAGCAGGGAAATGAACACTGAAGCTTTCTTT
-	TRBV5-6	-	TRBJ2-2	CASSSDSEGGELFF	TGTGCCAGCAGCTCTGACAGTGAAGGCGGGGAGCTGTTTTTT
-	TRBV5-4	-	TRBJ2-1	CASSLGGSSYNEQFF	TGTGCCAGCAGCTTGGGAGGGAGCTCCTACAATGAGCAGTTCTTC
few	TRBV7-8	TRBD1	TRBJ1-4	CASREQGFNEKLFF	TGTGCCAGCAGGGAACAGGGGTTTAATGAAAAACTGTTTTTT
-	TRBV6-1	-	TRBJ1-1	CASSRHMNTEAFF	TGTGCCAGCAGTCGGCACATGAACACTGAAGCTTTCTTT
many	TRBV10-3	-	TRBJ1-5	CAISGVGQNQPQHF	TGTGCCATCAGTGGGGTTGGACAAAATCAGCCCCAGCATTTT
few	TRBV27	-	TRBJ2-5	CASSFSFGAYETQYF	TGTGCCAGCAGTTTTTCCTTTGGGGCATACGAGACCCAGTACTTC
-	TRBV30	-	TRBJ1-5	CAWSARLDQPQHF	TGTGCCTGGAGTGCCCGACTTGATCAGCCCCAGCATTTT
few	TRBV10-3	TRBD2	TRBJ2-3	CAISEPSGYTDTQYF	TGTGCCATCAGCGAACCTAGCGGATACACAGATACGCAGTATTTT